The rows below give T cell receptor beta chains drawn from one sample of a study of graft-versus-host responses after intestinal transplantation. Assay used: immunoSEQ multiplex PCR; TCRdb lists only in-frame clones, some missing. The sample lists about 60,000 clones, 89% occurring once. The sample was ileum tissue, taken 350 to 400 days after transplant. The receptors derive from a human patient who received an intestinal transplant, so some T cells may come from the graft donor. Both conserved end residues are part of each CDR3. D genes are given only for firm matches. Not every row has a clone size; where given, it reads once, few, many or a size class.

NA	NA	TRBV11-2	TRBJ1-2	CASSPTLNYGYTF	TGTGCCAGCAGCCCGACACTGAACTATGGCTACACCTTC
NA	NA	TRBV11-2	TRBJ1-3	CASSLDSSGNTIYF	TGTGCCAGCAGCTTAGACAGCTCTGGAAACACCATATATTTT
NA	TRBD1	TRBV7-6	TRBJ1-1	CASSFGQGMNTEAFF	TGTGCCAGCAGCTTTGGACAGGGAATGAACACTGAAGCTTTCTTT
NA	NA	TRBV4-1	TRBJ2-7	CASRYRTTADEQYF	TGCGCCAGCAGGTACCGGACAACAGCAGACGAGCAGTACTTC
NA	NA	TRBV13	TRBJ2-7	CASSLGTGGFGNEQYF	TGTGCCAGCAGCTTAGGGACGGGCGGCTTCGGGAACGAGCAGTACTTC
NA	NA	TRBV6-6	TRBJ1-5	CASTNGRYQPQHF	TGTGCCAGCACCAACGGGCGGTATCAGCCCCAGCATTTT
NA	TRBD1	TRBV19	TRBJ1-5	CASSMGQGGNQPQHF	TGTGCCAGTAGTATGGGTCAGGGGGGGAATCAGCCCCAGCATTTT
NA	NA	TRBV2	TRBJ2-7	CARSNDSIGSYEQYF	TGTGCCAGAAGCAACGACAGTATCGGTTCCTACGAGCAGTACTTC
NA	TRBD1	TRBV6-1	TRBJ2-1	CASSEMRGTGLYNEQFF	TGTGCCAGCAGTGAAATGAGAGGGACAGGGCTCTACAATGAGCAGTTCTTC
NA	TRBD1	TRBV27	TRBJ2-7	CASSPSPTGQAEEQYF	TGTGCCAGCAGTCCCTCCCCCACGGGACAGGCCGAAGAGCAGTACTTC
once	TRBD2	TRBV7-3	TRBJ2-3	CASSSSGGTDTQYF	TGTGCCAGCAGCTCTAGCGGGGGTACAGATACGCAGTATTTT
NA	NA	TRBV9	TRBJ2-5	CASSVAGGAQETQYF	TGTGCCAGCAGCGTAGCGGGGGGCGCCCAAGAGACCCAGTACTTC
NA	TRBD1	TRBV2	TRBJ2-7	CASRDRSSYEQYF	TGTGCCAGCAGGGACAGGAGCTCCTACGAGCAGTACTTC
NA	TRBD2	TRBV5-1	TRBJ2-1	CASSSATSGVYNEQFF	TGCGCCAGCAGCTCCGCAACTAGCGGTGTGTACAATGAGCAGTTCTTC
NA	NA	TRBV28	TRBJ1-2	CASSLDRNYGYTF	TGTGCCAGCAGTTTGGACAGAAACTATGGCTACACCTTC
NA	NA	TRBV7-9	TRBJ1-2	CASSLVGGADYGYTF	TGTGCCAGCAGCTTAGTGGGAGGGGCGGACTATGGCTACACCTTC
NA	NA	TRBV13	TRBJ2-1	CASSPPGGRSYNEQFF	TGTGCCAGCAGCCCGCCTGGGGGCCGATCCTACAATGAGCAGTTCTTC
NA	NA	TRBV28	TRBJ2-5	CASSPGREETQYF	TGTGCCAGCAGCCCCGGGCGGGAAGAGACCCAGTACTTC
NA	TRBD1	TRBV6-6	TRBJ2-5	CASSYAGQGGETQYF	TGTGCCAGCAGTTACGCTGGACAGGGTGGTGAGACCCAGTACTTC
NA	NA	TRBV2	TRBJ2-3	CASSPLQGSGTDTQYF	TGTGCCAGCAGCCCCCTCCAGGGATCGGGCACGGATACGCAGTATTTT
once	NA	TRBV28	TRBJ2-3	CASSLERDRELTDTQYF	NA
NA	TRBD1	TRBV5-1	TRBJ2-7	CASSSGTGGFEQYF	TGCGCCAGCAGCTCCGGGACAGGGGGCTTTGAGCAGTACTTC
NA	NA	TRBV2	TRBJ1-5	CASSHPGGGNQPQHF	TGTGCCAGCAGTCACCCCGGAGGGGGCAATCAGCCCCAGCATTTT
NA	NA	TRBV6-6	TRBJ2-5	CASSYSTVEETQYF	TGTGCCAGCAGTTACTCGACGGTGGAAGAGACCCAGTACTTC
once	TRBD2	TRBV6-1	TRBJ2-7	CASSVVAGGVEQYF	TGTGCCAGCAGTGTGGTAGCGGGGGGTGTCGAGCAGTACTTC
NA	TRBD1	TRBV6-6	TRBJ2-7	CASSYGTGGYEQYF	TGTGCCAGCAGTTACGGGACAGGGGGATACGAGCAGTACTTC
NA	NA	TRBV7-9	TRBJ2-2	CASSPPGTQGSGELFF	TGTGCCAGCAGCCCACCCGGGACTCAAGGGTCCGGGGAGCTGTTTTTT
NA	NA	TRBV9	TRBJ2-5	CASSVYGALQETQYF	TGTGCCAGCAGCGTTTACGGGGCATTACAAGAGACCCAGTACTTC
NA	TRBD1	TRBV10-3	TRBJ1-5	CAISESKQGNQPQHF	TGTGCCATCAGTGAGTCGAAACAGGGGAATCAGCCCCAGCATTTT
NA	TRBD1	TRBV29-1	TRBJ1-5	CSVGLQGNQPQHF	TGCAGCGTTGGGTTACAGGGGAATCAGCCCCAGCATTTT
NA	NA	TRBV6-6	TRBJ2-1	CASSPEALDNEQFF	TGTGCCAGCAGCCCCGAAGCCCTGGACAATGAGCAGTTCTTC
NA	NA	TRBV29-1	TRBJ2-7	CSVESFGGYEQYF	TGCAGCGTTGAATCGTTTGGCGGCTACGAGCAGTACTTC
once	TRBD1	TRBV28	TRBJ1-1	CASSLQGWYTEAFF	TGTGCCAGCAGCCTACAGGGGTGGTATACTGAAGCTTTCTTT
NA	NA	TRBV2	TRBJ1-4	CASMFRDEKLFF	TGTGCCAGCATGTTCCGGGATGAAAAACTGTTTTTT
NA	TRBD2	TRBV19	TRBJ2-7	CASSIGLAGDEQYF	TGTGCCAGTAGTATAGGACTAGCGGGAGACGAGCAGTACTTC
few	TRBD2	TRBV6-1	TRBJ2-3	CASSERVAGGPNTQYF	TGTGCCAGCAGTGAACGGGTAGCGGGGGGGCCAAATACGCAGTATTTT
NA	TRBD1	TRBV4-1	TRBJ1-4	CASSQVIAQGERGEKLFF	TGCGCCAGCAGCCAAGTAATTGCGCAGGGGGAGAGAGGGGAAAAACTGTTTTTT
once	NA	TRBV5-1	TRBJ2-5	CASSSGLSQETQYF	TGCGCCAGCAGCTCAGGACTAAGTCAAGAGACCCAGTACTTC
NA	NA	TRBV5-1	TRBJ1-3	CASSLGGTVGNTIYF	TGCGCCAGCAGCTTGGGCGGGACTGTCGGAAACACCATATATTTT
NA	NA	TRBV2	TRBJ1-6	CASRAGEGSPLHF	TGTGCCAGCAGGGCCGGGGAGGGTTCACCCCTCCACTTT
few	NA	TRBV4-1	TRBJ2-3	CASSQLLITDTQYF	TGCGCCAGCAGCCAATTGCTGATCACAGATACGCAGTATTTT
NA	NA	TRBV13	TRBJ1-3	CASSEGGAGLHSGNTIYF	TGTGCCAGCAGCGAAGGGGGTGCAGGGCTCCACTCTGGAAACACCATATATTTT
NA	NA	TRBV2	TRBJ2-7	CASRETTTSYEQYF	TGTGCCAGCAGGGAGACTACCACATCCTACGAGCAGTACTTC
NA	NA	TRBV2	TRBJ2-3	CASSEGTDTQYF	TGTGCCAGCAGTGAGGGCACAGATACGCAGTATTTT
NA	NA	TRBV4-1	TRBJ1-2	CASSQEAGVNYGYTF	TGCGCCAGCAGCCAAGAGGCAGGGGTAAACTATGGCTACACCTTC
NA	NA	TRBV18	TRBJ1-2	CASSPSRGYGYTF	TGTGCCAGCTCACCGAGCAGGGGATATGGCTACACCTTC
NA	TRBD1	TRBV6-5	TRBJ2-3	CASRDSRTDTQYF	TGTGCCAGTCGGGACAGCCGCACAGATACGCAGTATTTT
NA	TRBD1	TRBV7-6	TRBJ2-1	CASSVNIGGVWNEQFF	TGTGCCAGCAGCGTGAACATAGGGGGCGTATGGAATGAGCAGTTCTTC
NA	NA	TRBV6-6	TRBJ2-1	CASSFPGLPDNEQFF	TGTGCCAGCAGTTTCCCGGGACTTCCTGACAATGAGCAGTTCTTC
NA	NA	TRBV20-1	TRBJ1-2	CSARVPGGYTF	TGCAGTGCTAGAGTCCCGGGTGGCTACACCTTC